The subject of this entry is one T cell receptor (beta chain). The CDR3 spans 14 residues. The V end was cut by 3 bases, the J end by 10 bases, with 18 bases between. Germline assignment: CDR1 ENHRY and CDR2 SYGVKD. The sample is drawn from a study of blood T cell repertoires in COVID-19. Study at large: Acute-phase and convalescent COVID-19 samples originated in the United States, Italy and Spain. T cells, B-cell-depleted T cells, or PBMCs provided the cDNA or gDNA that served as material.

In the study's own analysis: Nucleated cell number was recorded as an estimate derived from reference gene primer amplification. TCRdb keeps only in-frame clones here, not all; method: immunoSEQ multiplex PCR. V and J calls and clone size are given by that table; D and trimming were obtained from the DNA. The sample carries 200,000 to 250,000 clones, roughly 80% recorded once. Patients at the Seattle site were enrolled during active infection and followed longitudinally. The origin of this receptor is an elderly woman with COVID-19, enrolled during active disease. This chain connects TRBV10-3 to TRBJ1-1; maybe TRBD1 (6 bases). The specimen sequenced was peripheral blood. The CDR3 DNA sequence: TGTGCCATCAGTGACGGAACAGGGTCGGGTGTAGCTTTCTTT. Translating it yields CAISDGTGSGVAFF.